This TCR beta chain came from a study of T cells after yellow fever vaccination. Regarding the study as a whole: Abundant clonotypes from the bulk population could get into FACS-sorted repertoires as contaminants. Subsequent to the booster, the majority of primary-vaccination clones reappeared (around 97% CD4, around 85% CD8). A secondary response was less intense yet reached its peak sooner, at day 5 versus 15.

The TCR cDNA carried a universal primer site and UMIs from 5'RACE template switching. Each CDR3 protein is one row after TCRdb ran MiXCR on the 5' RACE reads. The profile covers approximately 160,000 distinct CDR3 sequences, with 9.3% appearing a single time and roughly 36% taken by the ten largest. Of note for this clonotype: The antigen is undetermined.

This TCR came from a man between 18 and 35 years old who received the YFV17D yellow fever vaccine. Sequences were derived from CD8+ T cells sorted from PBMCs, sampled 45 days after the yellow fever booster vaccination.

CDR3 sequence (DNA): TGTGCCAGCAGTCAAACCGCTAGAGATACGCAGTATTTT. Amino acid sequence: CASSQTARDTQYF. The chain recombines TRBV6-6 with TRBJ2-3; D unclear. This CDR3 is built from 13 residues. The V end lost 5 bases, the J end lost 5 bases, and 11 bases lay between the germline ends. The germline V gene has CDR1 MNHNY and CDR2 SVGAGI (reference sequence).